Listed below are T cell receptor beta chains from one sample, sequenced in a study of CD8+ T cells in alopecia areata. The repertoire was sequenced with immunoSEQ multiplex PCR; TCRdb's copy has only in-frame clones and lacks some. Of around 200,000 clones listed, 50% to 70% are singletons. The specimen was CD4+ T cells sorted from blood, collected at week 0. Receptor source: a human donor with alopecia areata. Each CDR3 is given with its conserved first and last residue. A D gene is named only where the DNA matches it firmly. Clone size appears in some rows only: once, few, many, or a class for an expanded clone.

NA	TRBV7-3	TRBD2	TRBJ2-1	CASSSTSGDQQFF	TGTGCCAGCAGTTCGACTAGCGGGGACCAGCAGTTCTTC
NA	TRBV15	NA	TRBJ1-1	CATSRNTLRSEAFF	TGTGCCACCAGCAGAAATACACTCCGGTCGGAAGCTTTCTTT
NA	TRBV9	NA	TRBJ2-1	CASSVANNGYNEQFF	TGTGCCAGCAGCGTAGCAAACAACGGCTACAATGAGCAGTTCTTC
few	TRBV5-4	NA	TRBJ2-5	CASSSTLADETQYF	TGTGCCAGCAGCTCGACCCTCGCGGACGAGACCCAGTACTTC
NA	TRBV7-2	NA	TRBJ1-2	CASSFSGPNLGGYTF	TGTGCCAGCAGCTTCTCCGGGCCGAACCTTGGGGGCTACACCTTC
NA	TRBV4-2	NA	TRBJ1-5	CASSQDYRSNQPQHF	TGTGCCAGCAGCCAAGATTATCGGTCTAATCAGCCCCAGCATTTT
NA	TRBV9	TRBD1	TRBJ1-2	CASSDATGGGYGYTF	TGTGCCAGCAGCGATGCGACAGGGGGCGGATATGGCTACACCTTC
NA	TRBV7-2	TRBD1	TRBJ2-7	CASSFRGQGAQEQYF	TGTGCCAGCAGCTTTAGGGGACAGGGGGCTCAAGAGCAGTACTTC
NA	TRBV2	TRBD2	TRBJ2-2	CASNPSGTGELFF	TGTGCCAGCAATCCTAGCGGGACCGGGGAGCTGTTTTTT
few	TRBV29-1	NA	TRBJ1-2	CSVVSLNYGYTF	TGCAGCGTTGTTTCCCTGAACTATGGCTACACCTTC
few	TRBV5-1	TRBD1	TRBJ1-1	CASSSQTGEVTEAFF	TGCGCCAGCAGCTCCCAGACAGGGGAAGTCACTGAAGCTTTCTTT
NA	TRBV7-6	TRBD1	TRBJ1-5	CASSSTGALNQPQHF	TGTGCCAGCAGCTCGACAGGGGCACTTAATCAGCCCCAGCATTTT
NA	TRBV7-3	TRBD1	TRBJ1-1	CASRLDLDRGPEAFF	TGTGCCAGCAGGCTTGACCTTGACAGGGGGCCTGAAGCTTTCTTT
NA	TRBV29-1	NA	TRBJ2-3	CSVVGRSSTDTQYF	TGCAGCGTTGTAGGACGGTCTAGCACAGATACGCAGTATTTT
NA	TRBV30	NA	TRBJ1-2	CAWSGIRVGTNYGYTF	TGTGCCTGGAGTGGCATCAGGGTAGGGACCAACTATGGCTACACCTTC
NA	TRBV9	NA	TRBJ2-3	CASSVVSTTDTQYF	TGTGCCAGCAGCGTAGTAAGTACCACAGATACGCAGTATTTT
few	TRBV2	NA	TRBJ1-1	CASRADGGYTEAFF	TGTGCCAGCAGGGCTGATGGGGGGTACACTGAAGCTTTCTTT
NA	TRBV2	TRBD2	TRBJ2-3	CASSERSSGGADTQYF	TGTGCCAGCAGTGAAAGGAGTAGCGGGGGGGCTGATACGCAGTATTTT
NA	TRBV5-6	NA	TRBJ2-5	CASSLNRGVGTQYF	TGTGCCAGCAGCTTGAATCGGGGAGTTGGGACCCAGTACTTC
NA	TRBV30	TRBD1	TRBJ1-3	CAARDRALSGNTIYF	TGTGCCGCCCGGGACAGGGCGCTCTCTGGAAACACCATATATTTT
NA	TRBV29-1	NA	TRBJ2-7	CSVGTQTPYEQYF	TGCAGCGTTGGGACACAAACTCCGTACGAGCAGTACTTC
NA	TRBV29-1	NA	TRBJ1-1	CSVEGGRTEAFF	TGCAGCGTTGAGGGGGGGCGGACTGAAGCTTTCTTT
NA	TRBV5-1	NA	TRBJ2-2	CASAWTERTGELFF	TGCGCCAGCGCCTGGACAGAGAGAACCGGGGAGCTGTTTTTT
NA	TRBV29-1	NA	TRBJ1-1	CSVAQGSLNTEAFF	TGCAGCGTTGCTCAGGGGAGCCTGAACACTGAAGCTTTCTTT
NA	TRBV19	TRBD1	TRBJ1-5	CASSIPGQGSNQPQHF	TGTGCCAGTAGTATACCCGGACAGGGTAGCAATCAGCCCCAGCATTTT
NA	TRBV14	TRBD1	TRBJ2-4	CASSPPGGRNIQYF	TGTGCCAGCAGCCCCCCAGGGGGCAGGAACATTCAGTACTTC
NA	TRBV30	NA	TRBJ1-2	CAWSVHGSHGYTF	TGTGCCTGGAGTGTACACGGATCCCATGGCTACACCTTC
NA	TRBV14	NA	TRBJ1-2	CASSSRQYNYGYTF	TGTGCCAGCAGCTCTCGACAGTACAACTATGGCTACACCTTC
NA	TRBV7-3	TRBD2	TRBJ2-1	CASSFQERGEQFF	TGTGCCAGCAGCTTCCAAGAGCGGGGCGAGCAGTTCTTC
NA	TRBV21-1	NA	TRBJ2-2	CASSDREGTGELFF	TGTGCCAGCAGCGATAGGGAAGGCACCGGGGAGCTGTTTTTT
NA	TRBV9	NA	TRBJ1-2	CASSVEGHYGYTF	TGTGCCAGCAGCGTAGAGGGTCACTATGGCTACACCTTC
NA	TRBV7-2	TRBD1	TRBJ1-1	CASSQLWDSTEAFF	TGTGCCAGCAGCCAGCTATGGGACAGCACTGAAGCTTTCTTT
NA	TRBV6-6	TRBD2	TRBJ2-5	CASSSQLAGDQETQYF	TGTGCCAGCAGCTCACAACTAGCGGGGGACCAAGAGACCCAGTACTTC
NA	TRBV18	NA	TRBJ1-5	CASSPGGWEQPQHF	TGTGCCAGCTCACCAGGGGGTTGGGAGCAGCCCCAGCATTTT
NA	TRBV29-1	NA	TRBJ2-5	CSVSSRGQETQYF	TGCAGCGTTTCGTCTCGGGGACAAGAGACCCAGTACTTC
NA	TRBV9	NA	TRBJ1-5	CASSVRADSNQPQHF	TGTGCCAGCAGCGTACGGGCCGATAGCAATCAGCCCCAGCATTTT
NA	TRBV2	NA	TRBJ2-2	CASRITVTGELFF	TGTGCCAGCAGGATCACAGTCACCGGGGAGCTGTTTTTT
few	TRBV25-1	TRBD1	TRBJ1-6	CASSDPSGTGGNSPLHF	TGTGCCAGCAGTGACCCCTCCGGGACAGGGGGAAATTCACCCCTCCACTTT
NA	TRBV30	TRBD2	TRBJ2-7	CAWSVLAGGNEQYF	TGTGCCTGGAGTGTGCTAGCGGGGGGAAACGAGCAGTACTTC
NA	TRBV20-1	NA	TRBJ2-5	CSAGTLETQYF	TGCAGTGCTGGAACTTTAGAGACCCAGTACTTC
NA	TRBV2	NA	TRBJ1-5	CASSGASNQPQHF	TGTGCCAGCAGTGGGGCCAGCAATCAGCCCCAGCATTTT
NA	TRBV4-1	TRBD2	TRBJ2-1	CASSQYTSGGYNEQFF	TGCGCCAGCAGCCAATATACTAGCGGGGGCTACAATGAGCAGTTCTTC
NA	TRBV6-5	TRBD1	TRBJ1-5	CASSPDRVQPQHF	TGTGCCAGCAGCCCGGACAGGGTACAGCCCCAGCATTTT
NA	TRBV5-1	NA	TRBJ2-3	CASSLGEMNTQYF	TGCGCCAGCAGCTTGGGGGAGATGAATACGCAGTATTTT
NA	TRBV7-9	NA	TRBJ2-3	CASSPWTTDTQYF	TGTGCCAGCAGCCCGTGGACGACAGATACGCAGTATTTT
few	TRBV2	NA	TRBJ2-2	CASSESQPANTGELFF	TGTGCCAGCAGTGAATCCCAGCCCGCGAACACCGGGGAGCTGTTTTTT
NA	TRBV15	NA	TRBJ2-5	CATSRAQETQYF	TGTGCCACCAGCAGAGCGCAAGAGACCCAGTACTTC
once	TRBV29-1	NA	TRBJ2-5	CSIALSGETQYF	TGCAGCATCGCCTTGTCGGGGGAGACCCAGTACTTC
NA	TRBV4-1	NA	TRBJ1-2	CASRGPLFYGYTF	TGCGCCAGCCGGGGGCCGCTGTTCTATGGCTACACCTTC
NA	TRBV30	NA	TRBJ2-3	CAWSLGTDTQYF	TGTGCCTGGAGTCTGGGGACAGATACGCAGTATTTT
few	TRBV5-1	NA	TRBJ1-2	CASSLDRAGNGYTF	TGCGCCAGCAGCTTGGACAGGGCAGGCAATGGCTACACCTTC
many	TRBV5-1	NA	TRBJ1-2	CASSEPGGGGYTF	TGCGCCAGCAGCGAACCAGGAGGGGGTGGCTACACCTTC
NA	TRBV4-3	TRBD2	TRBJ2-7	CASSPGLAVHPYEQYF	TGCGCCAGCAGTCCGGGACTAGCGGTACATCCCTACGAGCAGTACTTC
once	TRBV5-1	NA	TRBJ1-4	CASRATGSEDEKLFF	TGCGCCAGCAGGGCAACAGGGTCGGAGGATGAAAAACTGTTTTTT
few	TRBV11-2	NA	TRBJ2-5	CASSLAETQYF	TGTGCCAGCAGCTTAGCAGAGACCCAGTACTTC
NA	TRBV27	TRBD1	TRBJ1-6	CASSRLGGTGGRNSPLHF	TGTGCCAGCAGTCGTCTAGGGGGGACAGGGGGACGTAATTCACCCCTCCACTTT
NA	TRBV7-2	NA	TRBJ1-1	CASNGVAGRGLNTEAFF	TGTGCCAGCAACGGGGTTGCCGGCAGGGGCCTGAACACTGAAGCTTTCTTT